This T cell receptor (beta chain) was profiled in a study of CD8 T cells in Susac syndrome. Random hexamers served to reverse transcribe about 0.5 to 1 ug RNA. The immunoSEQ assay covered 54 Vbeta and 13 Jbeta segments for CDR3. TCRdb reprocessed the immunoSEQ multiplex PCR reads with MiXCR, giving one entry per CDR3 protein. The sample yields around 280,000 distinct CDR3 sequences, around 83% seen once. CDR1 is MDHEN, CDR2 SYDVKM, per germline. The CDR3 covers 12 residues. Trimming removed 5 bases from V and 5 bases from J, with 6 bases in between. Source material: CD8+ T cells from PBMCs. This sequence was found in a human donor with multiple sclerosis. This chain links TRBV28 with TRBJ1-4, with D possibly matching TRBD1 (5 bases). The CDR3 bases are TGTGCCAGCAGTCAGGGAAATGAAAAACTGTTTTTT. Residues: CASSQGNEKLFF.